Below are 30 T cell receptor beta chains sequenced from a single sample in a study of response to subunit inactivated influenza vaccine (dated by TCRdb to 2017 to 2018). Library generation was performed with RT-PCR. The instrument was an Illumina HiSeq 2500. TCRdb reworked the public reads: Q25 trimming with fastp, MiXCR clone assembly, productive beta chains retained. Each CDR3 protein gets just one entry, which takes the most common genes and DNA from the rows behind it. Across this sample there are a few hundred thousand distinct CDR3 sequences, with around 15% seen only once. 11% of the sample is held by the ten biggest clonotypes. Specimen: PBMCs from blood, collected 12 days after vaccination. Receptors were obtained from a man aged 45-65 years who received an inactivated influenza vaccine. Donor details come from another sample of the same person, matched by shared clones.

The CDR3 protein is CAISDIRSAGTETQYF. The CDR3, as DNA: TGTGCCATCAGTGATATACGGTCAGCGGGTACGGAGACCCAGTACTTC. This chain connects TRBV10-3 to TRBJ2-5; D is perhaps TRBD2 (6 bases). CDR1 and CDR2 from the germline V gene are ENHRY and SYGVKD. The CDR3 has 16 residues. V was shortened by 3 bases and J by 5 bases, with 19 bases between the two germline ends.

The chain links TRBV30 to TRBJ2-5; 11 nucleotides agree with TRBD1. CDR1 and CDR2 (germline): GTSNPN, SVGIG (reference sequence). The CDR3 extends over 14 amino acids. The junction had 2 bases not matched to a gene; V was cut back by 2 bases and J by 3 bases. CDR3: CAWSTGQGEETQYF. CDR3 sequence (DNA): TGTGCCTGGAGTACGGGACAGGGGGAAGAGACCCAGTACTTC.

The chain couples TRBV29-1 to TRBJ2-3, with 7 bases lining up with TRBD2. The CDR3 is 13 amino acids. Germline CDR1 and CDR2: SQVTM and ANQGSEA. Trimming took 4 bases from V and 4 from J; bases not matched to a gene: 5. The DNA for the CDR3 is TGCAGCGTTGGCGTGCGGGAGCCAGATACGCAGTATTTT. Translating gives CSVGVREPDTQYF.

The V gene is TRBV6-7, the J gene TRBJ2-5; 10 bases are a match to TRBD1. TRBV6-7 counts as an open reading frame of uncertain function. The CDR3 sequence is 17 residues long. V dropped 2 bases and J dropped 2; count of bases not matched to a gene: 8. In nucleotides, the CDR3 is TGTGCCAGCAGTTACAATGTTGACAGGGGGCGTCAAGAGACCCAGTACTTC. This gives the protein CASSYNVDRGRQETQYF.

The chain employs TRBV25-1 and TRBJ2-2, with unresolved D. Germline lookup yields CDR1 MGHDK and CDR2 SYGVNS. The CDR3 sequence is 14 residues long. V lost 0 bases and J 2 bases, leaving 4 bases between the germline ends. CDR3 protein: CASSEYINTGELFF. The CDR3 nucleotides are TGTGCCAGCAGTGAATACATAAACACCGGGGAGCTGTTTTTT. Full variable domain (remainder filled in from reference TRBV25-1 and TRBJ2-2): EADIYQTPRYLVIGTGKKITLECSQTMGHDKMYWYQQDPGMELHLIHYSYGVNSTEKGDLSSESTVSRIRTEHFPLTLESARPSHTSQYLCASSEYINTGELFFGEGSRLTVL.

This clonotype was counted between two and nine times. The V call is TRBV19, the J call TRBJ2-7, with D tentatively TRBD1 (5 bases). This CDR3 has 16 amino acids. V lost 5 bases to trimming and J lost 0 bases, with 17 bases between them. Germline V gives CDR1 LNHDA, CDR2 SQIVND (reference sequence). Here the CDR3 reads CASSSPTARSSYEQYF. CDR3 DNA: TGTGCCAGTAGTTCCCCGACAGCGAGGAGCTCCTACGAGCAGTACTTC.

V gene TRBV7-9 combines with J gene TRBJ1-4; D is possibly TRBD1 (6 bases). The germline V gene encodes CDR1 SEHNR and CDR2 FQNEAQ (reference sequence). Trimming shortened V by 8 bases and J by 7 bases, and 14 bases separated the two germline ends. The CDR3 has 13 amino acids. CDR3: CASESGTREKLFF. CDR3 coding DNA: TGTGCCAGCGAATCCGGGACACGTGAAAAACTGTTTTTT.

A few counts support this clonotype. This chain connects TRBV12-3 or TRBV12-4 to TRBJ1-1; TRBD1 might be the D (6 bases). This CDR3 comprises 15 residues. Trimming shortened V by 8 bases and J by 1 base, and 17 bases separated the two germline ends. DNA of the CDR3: TGTGCCAGCGAGGACCTCAGGGGTGGGAACACTGAAGCTTTCTTT. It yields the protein CASEDLRGGNTEAFF.

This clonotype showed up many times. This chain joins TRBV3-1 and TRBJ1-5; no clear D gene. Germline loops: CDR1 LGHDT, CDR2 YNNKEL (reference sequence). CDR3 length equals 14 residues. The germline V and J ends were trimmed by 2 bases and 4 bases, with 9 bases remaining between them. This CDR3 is CASSQRLSNQPQHF. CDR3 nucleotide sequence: TGTGCCAGCAGCCAAAGGTTGAGTAATCAGCCCCAGCATTTT. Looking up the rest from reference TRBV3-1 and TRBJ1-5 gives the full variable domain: DTAVSQTPKYLVTQMGNDKSIKCEQNLGHDTMYWYKQDSKKFLKIMFSYNNKELIINETVPNRFSPKSPDKAHLNLHINSLELGDSAVYFCASSQRLSNQPQHFGDGTRLSIL.

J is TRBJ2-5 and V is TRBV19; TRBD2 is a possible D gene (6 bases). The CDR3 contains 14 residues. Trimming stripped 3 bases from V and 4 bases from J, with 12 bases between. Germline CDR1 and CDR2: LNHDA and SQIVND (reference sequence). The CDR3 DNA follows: TGTGCCAGTAGTATCGGAGGGTTAGGAGAGACCCAGTACTTC. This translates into CASSIGGLGETQYF.

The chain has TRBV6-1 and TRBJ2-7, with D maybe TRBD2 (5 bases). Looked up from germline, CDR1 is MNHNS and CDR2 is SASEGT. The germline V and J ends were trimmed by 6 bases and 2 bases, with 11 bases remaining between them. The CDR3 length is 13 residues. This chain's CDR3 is CASSKTGTYEQYF. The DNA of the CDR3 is TGTGCCAGCAGCAAGACGGGGACCTACGAGCAGTACTTC.

Written as DNA, the CDR3 is TGTGCCAGCACGTCGGTAGCAGGAATGACAGATACGCAGTATTTT. It yields the protein CASTSVAGMTDTQYF. The chain has TRBV6-1 and TRBJ2-3; D is unclear. Between the trimmed V and J ends, which lost 7 bases and 3 bases, there was a span of 17 bases. Germline values: CDR1 MNHNS, CDR2 SASEGT. The CDR3 consists of 15 residues.

The DNA for the CDR3 is TGCAGCGTTGAATTGCGGGGACAGGGGCCGGAGACCCAGTACTTC. Protein product: CSVELRGQGPETQYF. V gene TRBV29-1 combines with J gene TRBJ2-5, with 10 nucleotides matching TRBD1. With V trimmed by 2 bases and J by 5 bases, 8 bases remained unmatched. CDR1 and CDR2 from the germline V gene are SQVTM and ANQGSEA. The CDR3 is made up of 15 amino acids.

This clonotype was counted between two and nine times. In DNA, the CDR3 is TGTGCCAGCAGTTACTCAAGCTCTGGGGCCAACGTCCTGACTTTC. Amino acid sequence: CASSYSSSGANVLTF. This chain connects TRBV6-5 to TRBJ2-6; D gene unclear. The CDR3 sequence is 15 residues long. Germline CDR1 reads MNHEY; CDR2 reads SVGAGI. Trimming left V 0 bases short and J 0 bases short, with 3 bases between.

CDR3 in amino acids: CASSLGYTTSYEQYF. In DNA, the CDR3 is TGTGCCAGCAGCTTAGGGTACACAACGTCCTACGAGCAGTACTTC. V usage is TRBV7-2 and J usage is TRBJ2-7; D is undetermined. This CDR3 is 15 amino acids long. Germline CDR1 SGHTA, CDR2 FQGNSA. Trimming left V 1 base short and J 1 base short, with 11 bases between.

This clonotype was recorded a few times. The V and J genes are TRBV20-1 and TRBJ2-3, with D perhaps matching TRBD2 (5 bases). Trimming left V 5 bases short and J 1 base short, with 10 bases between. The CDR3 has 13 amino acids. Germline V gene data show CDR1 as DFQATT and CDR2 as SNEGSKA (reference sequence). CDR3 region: CSALKAGTDTQYF. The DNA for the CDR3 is TGCAGTGCTCTCAAAGCGGGCACAGATACGCAGTATTTT.

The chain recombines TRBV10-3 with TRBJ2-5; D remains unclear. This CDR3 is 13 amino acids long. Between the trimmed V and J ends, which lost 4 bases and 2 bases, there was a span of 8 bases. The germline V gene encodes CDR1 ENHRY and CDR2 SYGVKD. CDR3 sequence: CAISGSRQETQYF. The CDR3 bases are TGTGCCATCAGTGGATCTAGACAAGAGACCCAGTACTTC.

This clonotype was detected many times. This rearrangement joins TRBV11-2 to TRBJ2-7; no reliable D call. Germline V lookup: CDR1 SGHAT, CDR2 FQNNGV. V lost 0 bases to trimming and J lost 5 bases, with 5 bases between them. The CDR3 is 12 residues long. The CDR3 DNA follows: TGTGCCAGCAGCTTAGATCGCGACGAGCAGTACTTC. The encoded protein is CASSLDRDEQYF.

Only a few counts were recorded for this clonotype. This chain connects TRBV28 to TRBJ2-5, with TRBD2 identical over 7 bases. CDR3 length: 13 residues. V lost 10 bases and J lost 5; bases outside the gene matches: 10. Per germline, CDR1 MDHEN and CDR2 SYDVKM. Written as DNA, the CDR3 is TGTGCCACCCAGCTTCTAGCGGCGGAGACCCAGTACTTC. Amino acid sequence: CATQLLAAETQYF.

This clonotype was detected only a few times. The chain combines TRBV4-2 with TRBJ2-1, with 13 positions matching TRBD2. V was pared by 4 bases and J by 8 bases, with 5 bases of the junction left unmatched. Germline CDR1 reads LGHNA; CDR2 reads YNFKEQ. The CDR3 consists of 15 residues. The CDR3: CASSPGTSGIYEQFF. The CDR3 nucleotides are TGTGCCAGCAGCCCGGGGACTAGCGGGATCTATGAGCAGTTCTTC.

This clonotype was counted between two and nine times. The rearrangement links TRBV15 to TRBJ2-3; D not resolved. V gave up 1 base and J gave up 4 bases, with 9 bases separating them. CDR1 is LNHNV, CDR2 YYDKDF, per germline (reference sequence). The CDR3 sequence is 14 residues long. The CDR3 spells CATSRVHAPDTQYF. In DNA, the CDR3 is TGTGCCACCAGCAGAGTTCACGCCCCAGATACGCAGTATTTT. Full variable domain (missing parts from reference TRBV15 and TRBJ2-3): DAMVIQNPRYQVTQFGKPVTLSCSQTLNHNVMYWYQQKSSQAPKLLFHYYDKDFNNEADTPDNFQSRRPNTSFCFLDIRSPGLGDTAMYLCATSRVHAPDTQYFGPGTRLTVL.

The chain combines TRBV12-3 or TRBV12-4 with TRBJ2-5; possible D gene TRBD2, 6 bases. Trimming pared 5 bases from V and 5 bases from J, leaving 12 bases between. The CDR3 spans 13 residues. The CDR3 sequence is CASSGDFGETQYF. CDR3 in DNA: TGTGCCAGCAGTGGGGACTTTGGCGAGACCCAGTACTTC.

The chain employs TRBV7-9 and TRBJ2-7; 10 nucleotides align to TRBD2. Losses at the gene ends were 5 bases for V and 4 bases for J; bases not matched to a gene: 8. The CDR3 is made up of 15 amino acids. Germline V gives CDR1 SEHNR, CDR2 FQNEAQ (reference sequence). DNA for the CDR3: TGTGCCAGCAGCACTTGGGATAGCGGGGGGTACGAGCAGTACTTC. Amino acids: CASSTWDSGGYEQYF.

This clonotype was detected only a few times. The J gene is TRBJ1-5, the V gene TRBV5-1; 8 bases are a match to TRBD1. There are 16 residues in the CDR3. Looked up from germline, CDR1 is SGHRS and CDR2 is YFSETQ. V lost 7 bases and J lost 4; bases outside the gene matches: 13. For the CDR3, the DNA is TGCGCCAGCGCGGAGGTCCCCACAGGGGGTAATCAGCCCCAGCATTTT. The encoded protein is CASAEVPTGGNQPQHF.

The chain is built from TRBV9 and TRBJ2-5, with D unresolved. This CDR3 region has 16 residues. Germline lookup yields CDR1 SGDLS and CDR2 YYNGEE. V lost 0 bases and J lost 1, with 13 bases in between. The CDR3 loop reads CASSVGVSPTQETQYF. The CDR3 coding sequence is TGTGCCAGCAGCGTAGGTGTTAGTCCCACCCAAGAGACCCAGTACTTC.

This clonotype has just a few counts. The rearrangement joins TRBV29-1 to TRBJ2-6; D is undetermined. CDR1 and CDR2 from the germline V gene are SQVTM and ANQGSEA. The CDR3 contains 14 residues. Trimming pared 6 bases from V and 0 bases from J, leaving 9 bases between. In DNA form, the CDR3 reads TGCAGCGTGGCTATATTCTCTGGGGCCAACGTCCTGACTTTC. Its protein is CSVAIFSGANVLTF.

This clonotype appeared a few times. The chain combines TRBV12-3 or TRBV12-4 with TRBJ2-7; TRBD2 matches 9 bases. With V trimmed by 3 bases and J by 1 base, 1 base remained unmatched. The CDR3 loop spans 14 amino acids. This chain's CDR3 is CASSFSGRSYEQYF. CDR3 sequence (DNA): TGTGCCAGCAGTTTCAGCGGGAGGTCCTACGAGCAGTACTTC.

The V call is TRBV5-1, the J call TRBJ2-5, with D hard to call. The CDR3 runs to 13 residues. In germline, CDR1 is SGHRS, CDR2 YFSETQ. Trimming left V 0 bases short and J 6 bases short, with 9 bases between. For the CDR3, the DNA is TGCGCCAGCAGCTTGGGTGGGGAAAAGACCCAGTACTTC. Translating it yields CASSLGGEKTQYF.

The CDR3: CASSLTGRYNEQFF. In nucleotides, the CDR3 is TGTGCCAGCAGCTTAACCGGGAGATACAATGAGCAGTTCTTC. V gene TRBV7-3 combines with J gene TRBJ2-1; TRBD2 is a possible D gene (6 bases). Germline CDR1 is SGHTA and CDR2 is FQGTGA. Trimming took off 0 bases at V and 4 bases at J, with 7 bases between the two ends. The length of the CDR3 is 14 residues.

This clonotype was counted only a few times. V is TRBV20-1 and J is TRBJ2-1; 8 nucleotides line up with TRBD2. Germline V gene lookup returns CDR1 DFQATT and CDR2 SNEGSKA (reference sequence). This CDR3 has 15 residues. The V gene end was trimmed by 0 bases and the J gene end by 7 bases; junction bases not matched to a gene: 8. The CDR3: CSARDGAGVKNEQFF. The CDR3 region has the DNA TGCAGTGCTAGAGATGGAGCGGGGGTAAAAAATGAGCAGTTCTTC.